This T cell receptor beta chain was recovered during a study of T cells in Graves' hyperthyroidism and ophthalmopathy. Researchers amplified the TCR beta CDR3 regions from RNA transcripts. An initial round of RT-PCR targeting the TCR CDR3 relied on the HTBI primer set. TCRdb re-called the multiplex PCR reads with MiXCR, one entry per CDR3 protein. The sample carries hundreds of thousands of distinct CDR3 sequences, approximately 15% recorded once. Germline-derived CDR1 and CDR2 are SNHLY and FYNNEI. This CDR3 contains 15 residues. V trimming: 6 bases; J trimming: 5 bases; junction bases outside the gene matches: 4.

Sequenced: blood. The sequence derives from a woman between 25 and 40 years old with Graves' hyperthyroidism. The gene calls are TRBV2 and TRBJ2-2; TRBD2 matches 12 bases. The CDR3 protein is CASRLAGGRTGELFF. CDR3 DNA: TGTGCCAGCAGACTAGCGGGAGGACGGACCGGGGAGCTGTTTTTT.